This TCR beta chain was captured in a study of CD8+ T cells in alopecia areata. Broader study findings: Scalp clonality decreased significantly with tofacitinib, and so did expanded CD8+ clones among the top 100. Relative to mice, TCR sharing across patients was less clear, a difference possibly HLA-related. Many expanded lesional clones stayed in scalp and blood while on tofacitinib.

As the sequencing template, cDNA was produced by extracting RNA and reverse transcribing it. TCRdb's copy holds only in-frame clones and misses some; the assay was immunoSEQ multiplex PCR. The sample has 150,000 to 250,000 clones, 45% to 75% seen once. A word on this clone: Its target is unknown.

V was clipped by 1 base and J by 9 bases, with 12 bases between them. Germline lookup yields CDR1 SEHNR and CDR2 FQNEAQ (reference sequence). This CDR3 is built from 13 residues. As to treatment: oral pan-JAK inhibitor, 5-10 mg twice daily. The investigators collected lesional scalp punch biopsies and peripheral blood from alopecia areata patients. The chain has TRBV7-9 and TRBJ2-5; D ambiguous. The sequencing used CD4+ T cells sorted from blood, collected at week 4, from a patient treated with tofacitinib. This TCR came from a human donor with alopecia areata. The CDR3 DNA follows: TGTGCCAGCAGCTTAGAGTGGGATCCGTCCCAGTACTTC. It is translated as CASSLEWDPSQYF.